This entry features one T cell receptor beta chain sequence. As yet, its antigen is unknown. The record originates from a study of vaccination effects on CD4 cells after COVID-19. Sequenced by immunoSEQ multiplex PCR; TCRdb stores in-frame clones only, minus some. Here the sample spans fewer than 40,000 clones, 65% to 75% being singletons. Antigen-specific CD4+ T cells were first expanded with viral peptide pools by the ViraFEST assay and only then sequenced. At the end of around 11 days of culture, CD4+ T cells were isolated. SARS-CoV-2 infection was confirmed by PCR in the person between March and December 2020. Peptides at around 9.9 ug/ml and IL-2 at 9 to 10 IU/ml were added to some 1.9 million PBMC per well. Germline V gives CDR1 GTSNPN, CDR2 SVGIG (reference sequence). The CDR3 has 18 residues. Unmatched junction bases numbered 7, after V lost 0 bases and J lost 0 bases. General study points: Marked clonal contraction was seen late after vaccination (in both infection- and vaccine-induced clones).

The receptor was derived from a human donor who had a prior SARS-CoV-2 infection. The input for sequencing was CD4+ T cells from PBMCs cultured with a peptide pool, taken before COVID-19 vaccination. The chain combines TRBV30 with TRBJ2-4; TRBD2 agrees at 11 bases. The DNA of the CDR3 is TGTGCCTGGAGTGTCCTAGCGGGAGGTGGACTAGCCAAAAACATTCAGTACTTC. It encodes CAWSVLAGGGLAKNIQYF. Full variable domain (rest looked up from reference TRBV30 and TRBJ2-4): SQTIHQWPATLVQPVGSPLSLECTVEGTSNPNLYWYRQAAGRGLQLLFYSVGIGQISSEVPQNLSASRPQDRQFILSSKKLLLSDSGFYLCAWSVLAGGGLAKNIQYFGAGTRLSVL.